The rows below give T cell receptor beta chains drawn from one sample of a study of shared clonotypes between healthy human individuals. Using immunoSEQ multiplex PCR, the repertoire was profiled, and TCRdb retains in-frame clones only, with some absent. The profile shows some 2,400,000 clones, approximately 94% of them singletons. The sample comprised naive CD4+ T cells sorted from blood. Source of these receptors: a man in his late teens or twenties in good health. Each CDR3 is given with its conserved first and last residue. Fields, in order: J gene, D gene, clone size, V gene, CDR3 protein, CDR3 DNA. A D gene is named only where the DNA matches it firmly. A clone size is listed for some rows: how often the clone was seen (once, few, many), or a class if it is expanded.

TRBJ2-7 | TRBD2 | . | TRBV7-8 | CASSLVLAGGLSSYEQYF | TGTGCCAGCAGCTTAGTACTAGCGGGAGGCCTAAGCTCCTACGAGCAGTACTTC
TRBJ2-1 | TRBD2 | . | TRBV9 | CASSVASGGFYNEQFF | TGTGCCAGCAGCGTAGCTAGCGGGGGGTTCTACAATGAGCAGTTCTTC
TRBJ2-1 | . | . | TRBV28 | CASTLRRGRNEQFF | TGTGCCAGCACCCTCAGGAGGGGCCGCAATGAGCAGTTCTTC
TRBJ2-6 | . | . | TRBV5-1 | CASSNLSGANVLTF | TGCGCCAGCAGCAATCTCTCTGGGGCCAACGTCCTGACTTTC
TRBJ1-5 | . | few | TRBV6-1 | CASSERGQPQHF | TGTGCCAGCAGTGAGAGGGGTCAGCCCCAGCATTTT
TRBJ2-4 | . | . | TRBV19 | CASSEGQHQYF | TGTGCCAGTAGTGAAGGACAGCATCAGTACTTC
TRBJ2-3 | TRBD1 | . | TRBV5-6 | CASSLGQGKYQQTDTQYF | TGTGCCAGCAGCCTCGGACAGGGGAAATACCAACAAACAGATACGCAGTATTTT
TRBJ2-5 | TRBD2 | . | TRBV28 | CASTSEETQYF | TGTGCCAGTACTAGCGAAGAGACCCAGTACTTC
TRBJ2-7 | . | . | TRBV13 | CASSPSSYEQYF | TGTGCCAGCAGCCCGAGCTCCTACGAGCAGTACTTC
TRBJ2-1 | TRBD2 | . | TRBV2 | CASSRGSGGAHNEQFF | TGTGCCAGCAGTCGTGGGAGCGGGGGGGCGCACAATGAGCAGTTCTTC
TRBJ2-1 | . | once | TRBV30 | CAWSPGSNEQFF | TGTGCCTGGAGTCCAGGGAGCAATGAGCAGTTCTTC
TRBJ2-1 | . | . | TRBV6-6 | CASRRGPSYNEQFF | TGTGCCAGCAGGCGCGGGCCCTCCTACAATGAGCAGTTCTTC
TRBJ2-7 | TRBD2 | . | TRBV7-2 | CASSLSGTSVVEQYF | TGTGCCAGCAGCCTTTCCGGGACTAGCGTCGTCGAGCAGTACTTC
TRBJ2-7 | . | . | TRBV6-5 | CASSYSAGAEQYF | TGTGCCAGCAGTTACTCGGCCGGTGCCGAGCAGTACTTC
TRBJ2-4 | . | . | TRBV7-9 | CASSLISDIQYF | TGTGCCAGCAGCTTAATCTCAGACATTCAGTACTTC
TRBJ2-7 | . | . | TRBV9 | CASSSHPQRYYEQYF | TGTGCCAGCAGCTCTCACCCACAGAGATACTACGAGCAGTACTTC
TRBJ2-2 | . | . | TRBV7-8 | CASSRGGSTGELFF | TGTGCCAGCAGTCGTGGGGGATCCACCGGGGAGCTGTTTTTT
TRBJ2-5 | . | . | TRBV2 | CASSEFRQGGETQYF | TGTGCCAGCAGTGAATTTAGGCAGGGCGGTGAGACCCAGTACTTC
TRBJ2-5 | . | . | TRBV13 | CASSLTDGKSATQYF | TGTGCCAGCAGCTTAACCGACGGCAAGAGCGCGACCCAGTACTTC
TRBJ2-1 | TRBD2 | . | TRBV4-1 | CASSQGAGAGGNEQFF | TGCGCCAGCAGCCAAGGGGCTGGGGCGGGGGGCAATGAGCAGTTCTTC
TRBJ1-2 | . | . | TRBV29-1 | CSVNRGYGYTF | TGCAGCGTTAATAGGGGGTATGGCTACACCTTC
TRBJ1-6 | TRBD1 | . | TRBV19 | CASSADRAGPPLHF | TGTGCCAGTAGTGCGGACAGGGCCGGCCCACCCCTCCACTTT
TRBJ1-4 | . | . | TRBV5-1 | CASSLEEREKLFF | TGCGCCAGCAGCTTGGAGGAGAGGGAAAAACTGTTTTTT
TRBJ1-6 | TRBD1 | few | TRBV2 | CASIPGQADNSPLHF | TGTGCCAGCATACCTGGACAGGCCGATAATTCACCCCTCCACTTT
TRBJ2-3 | . | . | TRBV27 | CASSLSINLDTQYF | TGTGCCAGCAGTTTATCGATCAATCTAGATACGCAGTATTTT
TRBJ2-1 | . | . | TRBV5-1 | CASSSAGVRWDNEQFF | TGCGCCAGCAGCTCTGCAGGGGTCAGGTGGGACAATGAGCAGTTCTTC
TRBJ2-3 | . | . | TRBV27 | CASSWTTGGRDTQYF | TGTGCCAGCAGTTGGACTACCGGGGGGCGAGATACGCAGTATTTT
TRBJ2-2 | . | . | TRBV5-8 | CASSVASLNTGELFF | TGTGCCAGCAGCGTGGCGAGCCTTAACACCGGGGAGCTGTTTTTT
TRBJ2-5 | . | . | TRBV28 | CASSAGLGRQETQYF | TGTGCCAGCAGTGCCGGGCTCGGACGGCAAGAGACCCAGTACTTC
TRBJ1-2 | . | . | TRBV7-8 | CASSLLDRADGYTF | TGTGCCAGCAGCTTATTAGATAGGGCGGATGGCTACACCTTC
TRBJ2-3 | . | . | TRBV5-4 | CASTPSPRGGTDTQYF | TGTGCCAGCACCCCTTCCCCGCGGGGAGGCACAGATACGCAGTATTTT
TRBJ2-7 | . | once | TRBV19 | CASSRPGAVYEQYF | TGTGCCAGTAGTCGACCAGGGGCCGTCTACGAGCAGTACTTC
TRBJ2-7 | TRBD1 | . | TRBV9 | CASSLTDRGYEQYF | TGTGCCAGCAGCTTGACGGACAGGGGCTACGAGCAGTACTTC
TRBJ1-2 | . | few | TRBV7-2 | CASSLAWQGNGYTF | TGTGCCAGCAGCTTAGCGTGGCAGGGGAATGGCTACACCTTC
TRBJ2-1 | TRBD2 | . | TRBV28 | CATQSPGGINEQFF | TGTGCCACACAATCCCCGGGGGGAATAAATGAGCAGTTCTTC
TRBJ2-7 | TRBD2 | . | TRBV28 | CASSWSSGGASYEQYF | TGTGCCAGCAGTTGGTCTAGCGGGGGGGCCTCCTACGAGCAGTACTTC
TRBJ2-7 | . | . | TRBV7-9 | CASSLGEQNREQYF | TGTGCCAGCAGCTTAGGGGAGCAGAACCGCGAGCAGTACTTC
TRBJ2-2 | TRBD2 | once | TRBV7-9 | CASSLGLAGGPTPAGELFF | TGTGCCAGCAGCTTAGGGCTAGCGGGAGGGCCCACCCCGGCCGGGGAGCTGTTTTTT
TRBJ2-1 | . | . | TRBV30 | CAWTIGGKAFYNEQFF | TGTGCCTGGACCATAGGGGGGAAAGCTTTTTACAATGAGCAGTTCTTC
TRBJ1-1 | . | . | TRBV6-4 | CASSVRLGTEAFF | TGTGCCAGCAGTGTTCGTCTGGGCACTGAAGCTTTCTTT
TRBJ1-5 | TRBD1 | . | TRBV28 | CASRLTGDQPQHF | TGTGCCAGCAGACTAACAGGGGATCAGCCCCAGCATTTT
TRBJ2-3 | . | . | TRBV15 | CATSREDGPGTDTQYF | TGTGCCACCAGCAGAGAAGATGGTCCAGGCACAGATACGCAGTATTTT
TRBJ1-5 | . | . | TRBV18 | CASSPDVDQPQHF | TGTGCCAGCTCACCAGATGTAGATCAGCCCCAGCATTTT